Listed below are T cell receptor beta chains from one sample, sequenced in a study of OX40 agonist ivuxolimab in advanced cancers. Sequencing was performed with immunoSEQ multiplex PCR; in TCRdb, only in-frame clones are kept and a portion is missing. The table has approximately 94,000 clones, 91% seen once; the top ten hold 0.54%. The sample in question was CD4+ or CD8+ T cells sorted from blood, obtained in a trial of the OX40 agonist ivuxolimab. Every receptor here comes from an adult with an advanced solid tumor such as melanoma, head and neck, liver or kidney cancer. Both conserved end residues are part of each CDR3. Fields, in order: D gene, J gene, V gene, clone size, CDR3 protein, CDR3 DNA. A D gene is named only where the DNA matches it firmly. The listing skips clone size in some rows; elsewhere it reads once, few, many or a size class.

D: -
J: TRBJ2-7
V: TRBV7-2
size: -
CDR3: CASSLAGGTYEQYF
DNA: TGTGCCAGCAGCTTAGCAGGGGGGACCTACGAGCAGTACTTC

D: -
J: TRBJ2-3
V: TRBV15
size: -
CDR3: CATSRGASTSTDTQYF
DNA: TGTGCCACCAGCAGAGGGGCATCAACTAGCACAGATACGCAGTATTTT

D: -
J: TRBJ1-5
V: TRBV30
size: -
CDR3: CAFSRPNQPQHF
DNA: TGTGCCTTTAGCAGGCCTAATCAGCCCCAGCATTTT

D: TRBD1
J: TRBJ2-7
V: TRBV7-2
size: -
CDR3: CASSRGTGGIYEQYF
DNA: TGTGCCAGCAGCCGGGGGACAGGAGGGATCTACGAGCAGTACTTC

D: -
J: TRBJ1-2
V: TRBV5-1
size: -
CDR3: CASSLEQGWGGYTF
DNA: TGCGCCAGCAGCTTGGAACAGGGTTGGGGTGGCTACACCTTC

D: -
J: TRBJ2-2
V: TRBV5-6
size: once
CDR3: CASSLISGSANTGELFF
DNA: TGTGCCAGCAGCTTGATTAGCGGTAGCGCGAACACCGGGGAGCTGTTTTTT

D: -
J: TRBJ1-5
V: TRBV7-6
size: -
CDR3: CASSLGDNQPQHF
DNA: TGTGCCAGCAGCTTGGGGGATAATCAGCCCCAGCATTTT

D: -
J: TRBJ2-5
V: TRBV28
size: -
CDR3: CASSPGRETQYF
DNA: TGTGCCAGTAGTCCAGGGAGAGAGACCCAGTACTTC

D: -
J: TRBJ1-1
V: TRBV6-5
size: -
CDR3: CASRPPDRTNTEAFF
DNA: TGTGCCAGCAGGCCGCCTGACAGGACCAACACTGAAGCTTTCTTT

D: -
J: TRBJ2-7
V: TRBV4-3
size: -
CDR3: CASSQEWAANPYEQYF
DNA: TGCGCCAGCAGCCAAGAATGGGCAGCCAATCCCTACGAGCAGTACTTC

D: TRBD1
J: TRBJ2-3
V: TRBV11-3
size: -
CDR3: CASSRRRPGTGDEDTQYF
DNA: TGTGCCAGCAGCCGCCGGCGGCCCGGGACAGGGGACGAAGATACGCAGTATTTT

D: TRBD2
J: TRBJ2-2
V: TRBV7-2
size: few
CDR3: CASSVRGGRANTGELFF
DNA: TGTGCCAGCAGCGTTCGCGGCGGGAGGGCCAACACCGGGGAGCTGTTTTTT

D: -
J: TRBJ2-5
V: TRBV11-1
size: -
CDR3: CASSLGVSETQYF
DNA: TGTGCCAGCAGCTTAGGGGTTAGCGAGACCCAGTACTTC

D: TRBD2
J: TRBJ2-7
V: TRBV7-6
size: -
CDR3: CASSLGLAGGPSEQYF
DNA: TGTGCCAGCAGCTTAGGGCTAGCGGGAGGGCCGAGTGAGCAGTACTTC

D: -
J: TRBJ2-1
V: TRBV19
size: few
CDR3: CASSTHGPRNEQFF
DNA: TGTGCCAGTAGTACCCACGGGCCTAGGAATGAGCAGTTCTTC

D: TRBD1
J: TRBJ1-1
V: TRBV6-5
size: -
CDR3: CASRRDRLNTEAFF
DNA: TGTGCCAGCAGACGGGACAGACTGAACACTGAAGCTTTCTTT

D: -
J: TRBJ2-7
V: TRBV7-9
size: -
CDR3: CASSFQGLYEQYF
DNA: TGTGCCAGCAGCTTTCAGGGCCTCTACGAGCAGTACTTC

D: -
J: TRBJ1-5
V: TRBV7-9
size: once
CDR3: CASSPPRWGRGQPQHF
DNA: TGTGCCAGCAGCCCCCCCCGGTGGGGGAGGGGTCAGCCCCAGCATTTT

D: -
J: TRBJ2-3
V: TRBV28
size: -
CDR3: CASSLEPLLTDTQYF
DNA: TGTGCCAGCAGTTTGGAGCCCCTCCTCACAGATACGCAGTATTTT

D: TRBD1
J: TRBJ2-7
V: TRBV11-1
size: -
CDR3: CASSGRDRGSYEQYF
DNA: TGTGCCAGCAGCGGGCGGGACAGGGGGTCCTACGAGCAGTACTTC

D: -
J: TRBJ2-7
V: TRBV27
size: -
CDR3: CASSRGAGALTYEQYF
DNA: TGTGCCAGCAGTCGGGGCGCAGGGGCCCTGACCTACGAGCAGTACTTC

D: -
J: TRBJ1-4
V: TRBV5-4
size: -
CDR3: CASSLGLRQKLFF
DNA: TGTGCCAGCAGCCTGGGGCTCCGCCAAAAACTGTTTTTT

D: -
J: TRBJ1-4
V: TRBV28
size: -
CDR3: CASNRARTNNEKLFF
DNA: TGTGCCAGCAACCGGGCCCGCACAAATAATGAAAAACTGTTTTTT

D: -
J: TRBJ1-2
V: TRBV11-2
size: -
CDR3: CASSLASANYGYTF
DNA: TGTGCCAGCAGCTTAGCCAGTGCTAACTATGGCTACACCTTC

D: TRBD2
J: TRBJ2-5
V: TRBV7-2
size: -
CDR3: CASSLGLAGGWGETQYF
DNA: TGTGCCAGCAGCTTAGGACTAGCGGGAGGATGGGGAGAGACCCAGTACTTC

D: -
J: TRBJ2-1
V: TRBV4-1
size: -
CDR3: CASSQGYEQFF
DNA: TGCGCCAGCAGCCAGGGATATGAGCAGTTCTTC

D: TRBD2
J: TRBJ2-1
V: TRBV19
size: -
CDR3: CASSARRGAGKIHNEQFF
DNA: TGTGCCAGTAGTGCCCGTCGGGGAGCGGGAAAAATCCACAATGAGCAGTTCTTC

D: TRBD2
J: TRBJ2-5
V: TRBV15
size: -
CDR3: CATSREAGGETQYF
DNA: TGTGCCACCAGCAGAGAAGCGGGAGGGGAGACCCAGTACTTC

D: -
J: TRBJ2-7
V: TRBV4-3
size: -
CDR3: CASSQDYRVREQYF
DNA: TGCGCCAGCAGCCAAGATTACAGGGTCCGCGAGCAGTACTTC

D: TRBD2
J: TRBJ2-3
V: TRBV9
size: once
CDR3: CASSPEGLAGVNTQYF
DNA: TGTGCCAGCAGCCCCGAGGGACTAGCGGGAGTAAATACGCAGTATTTT

D: -
J: TRBJ2-2
V: TRBV7-9
size: -
CDR3: CASSLTENTGELFF
DNA: TGTGCCAGCAGCTTAACCGAGAACACCGGGGAGCTGTTTTTT

D: TRBD1
J: TRBJ2-7
V: TRBV6-5
size: -
CDR3: CASSYVDRGRYEQYF
DNA: TGTGCCAGCAGTTACGTGGACAGGGGGCGGTACGAGCAGTACTTC